These 9 T cell receptor beta chains were sequenced from one sample in a study of OX40 agonist ivuxolimab in advanced cancers. The protocol was immunoSEQ multiplex PCR, while the TCRdb copy is restricted to in-frame clones and leaves out a portion. The sample has about 85,000 clones; under 90% are singletons. The sequenced sample was CD4+ or CD8+ T cells sorted from blood, obtained in a trial of the OX40 agonist ivuxolimab. Receptors originate from an adult with an advanced solid tumor such as melanoma, head and neck, liver or kidney cancer.

The J gene is TRBJ2-7, the V gene TRBV28; 8 positions agree with TRBD1. The germline V gene has CDR1 MDHEN and CDR2 SYDVKM. CDR3 length equals 15 residues. The junction had 7 bases not matched to a gene; V was cut back by 4 bases and J by 2 bases. The CDR3 reads CASSSGQAGTYEQYF. The CDR3 DNA reads TGTGCCAGCAGTTCGGGACAGGCCGGAACCTACGAGCAGTACTTC.

The rearrangement uses TRBV6-5 and TRBJ2-1; a possible D gene is TRBD1 (6 bases). Trimming cost V 2 bases and J 13 bases, with 15 bases left between them. Looked up from germline, CDR1 is MNHEY and CDR2 is SVGAGI. The CDR3 sequence is 13 residues long. The CDR3 coding sequence is TGTGCCAGCAGTTACGAAATGACAGGAAGACAGTTCTTC. Protein sequence: CASSYEMTGRQFF.

The chain is built from TRBV7-9 and TRBJ2-1; D remains ambiguous. Germline loops: CDR1 SEHNR, CDR2 FQNEAQ (reference sequence). V gave up 5 bases and J gave up 7 bases, with 9 bases separating them. The CDR3 contains 12 residues. The CDR3 here is CASSDHRNEQFF. The CDR3 nucleotides are TGTGCCAGCAGCGACCATCGGAATGAGCAGTTCTTC.

This clone was picked up one time. Within the sample, other DNA sequences also encode this same CDR3. The chain recombines TRBV19 with TRBJ2-3; TRBD2 matches at 8 bases. After removal of 6 bases from V and 4 bases from J, the junction contained 6 bases not matched to a gene. The germline gives CDR1 LNHDA, CDR2 SQIVND (reference sequence). This CDR3 is 14 amino acids long. The CDR3 DNA is TGTGCCAGTAGGAAAACGGGGGGGCCAGATACGCAGTATTTT. Translated, it gives CASRKTGGPDTQYF.

The V call is TRBV7-9, the J call TRBJ2-2, with a weak D call TRBD2 (5 bases). Trimming cost V 3 bases and J 5 bases, with 16 bases left between them. In germline, CDR1 is SEHNR, CDR2 FQNEAQ (reference sequence). CDR3 length equals 16 residues. CDR3 sequence reads: CASSFGLEEWTGELFF. In nucleotides, the CDR3 is TGTGCCAGCAGCTTTGGTCTGGAGGAATGGACCGGGGAGCTGTTTTTT.

The chain joins TRBV7-8 to TRBJ2-1; the match to TRBD1 covers 10 bases. Germline V gene data show CDR1 as SGHVS and CDR2 as FQNEAQ. The V segment lost 4 bases and the J segment 9 bases; nucleotides outside the gene matches: 12. The CDR3 has 16 residues. This chain's CDR3 is CASSSVWDRGDGEQFF. CDR3 DNA: TGTGCCAGCAGCTCCGTTTGGGACAGGGGTGACGGTGAGCAGTTCTTC.

The genes are TRBV19 and TRBJ1-1, with a weak D call TRBD1 (5 bases). Trimming shortened V by 3 bases and J by 1 base, and 18 bases separated the two germline ends. The CDR3 covers 17 residues. Germline loops: CDR1 LNHDA, CDR2 SQIVND (reference sequence). CDR3 sequence reads: CASSIGGAGMENTEAFF. CDR3 nucleotides: TGTGCCAGTAGTATCGGAGGAGCAGGGATGGAGAACACTGAAGCTTTCTTT.

The genes are TRBV9 and TRBJ2-1; D possibly uses TRBD1 or TRBD2 (5 bases each). The CDR3 is 15 residues long. The germline gives CDR1 SGDLS, CDR2 YYNGEE. The germline V and J ends were trimmed by 7 bases and 5 bases, with 19 bases remaining between them. CDR3 residues: CASGGASRVHNEQFF. CDR3 bases: TGTGCCAGCGGTGGGGCTAGCAGGGTTCACAATGAGCAGTTCTTC. Looking up the rest from reference TRBV9 and TRBJ2-1 gives the full variable domain: DSGVTQTPKHLITATGQRVTLRCSPRSGDLSVYWYQQSLDQGLQFLIQYYNGEERAKGNILERFSAQQFPDLHSELNLSSLELGDSALYFCASGGASRVHNEQFFGPGTRLTVL.

CDR3 residues: CASSPRRGDSPLHF. The CDR3 nucleotides are TGTGCCAGCAGCCCCCGGCGAGGGGACTCACCCCTCCACTTT. The chain employs TRBV5-5 and TRBJ1-6; D might be TRBD1 (5 bases). The CDR3 totals 14 residues. Trimming took off 4 bases at V and 10 bases at J, with 15 bases between the two ends. From germline, CDR1 is SGHKS and CDR2 YYEKEE (reference sequence).